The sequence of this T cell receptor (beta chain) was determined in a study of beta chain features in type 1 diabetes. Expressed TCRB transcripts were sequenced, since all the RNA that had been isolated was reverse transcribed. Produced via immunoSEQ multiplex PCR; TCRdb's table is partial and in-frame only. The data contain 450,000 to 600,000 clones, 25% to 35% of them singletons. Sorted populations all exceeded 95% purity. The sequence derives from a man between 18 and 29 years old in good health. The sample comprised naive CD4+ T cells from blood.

The CDR3 loop reads CASSPTGLETQYF. The CDR3, as DNA: TGTGCCAGCAGCCCCACGGGGTTAGAGACCCAGTACTTC. The J gene is TRBJ2-5, the V gene TRBV28; a possible D gene is TRBD2 (5 bases). From germline, CDR1 is MDHEN and CDR2 SYDVKM. Between the trimmed V and J ends, which lost 6 bases and 4 bases, there was a span of 12 bases. This CDR3 comprises 13 residues.